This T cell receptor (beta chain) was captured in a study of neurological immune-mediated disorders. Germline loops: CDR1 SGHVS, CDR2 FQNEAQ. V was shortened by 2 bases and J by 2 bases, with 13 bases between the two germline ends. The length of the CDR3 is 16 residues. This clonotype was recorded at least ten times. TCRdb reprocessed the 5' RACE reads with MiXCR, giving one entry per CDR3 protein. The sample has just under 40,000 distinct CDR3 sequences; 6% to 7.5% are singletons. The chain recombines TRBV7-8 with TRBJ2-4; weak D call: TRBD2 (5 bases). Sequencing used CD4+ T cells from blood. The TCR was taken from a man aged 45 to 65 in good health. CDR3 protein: CASSLTGILPKNIQYF. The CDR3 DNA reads TGTGCCAGCAGCTTAACGGGGATTTTACCCAAAAACATTCAGTACTTC.